This TCR beta chain originates from a study of shared clonotypes between healthy human individuals. Donation came from healthy HIV-negative adults that had no recent acute infections or vaccinations. It was about 180 ng DNA, around 32,000 T cell genomes, that sorted-subset replicate PCRs used. Sequencing used immunoSEQ multiplex PCR; TCRdb keeps in-frame clones, though not all of them. This sample has about a million clones, with over 75% found just once. Comment on this clone: Its antigen is unidentified.

The CDR3 is 14 residues long. Trimming pared 1 base from V and 2 bases from J, leaving 7 bases between. Germline V lookup: CDR1 SGHNT, CDR2 YENEEA. Findings and caveats of the study: Relative to clonotypes present in all four donors, those not shared had lower generation probabilities. A few donors shared approximately 5% of their naive CD4 clonotypes.

The TCR originated in a man between 18 and 29 years old in good health. The sequenced material came from memory CD4+ T cells sorted from blood. Subset meaning: CD45RA-negative fraction. The chain is built from TRBV11-3 and TRBJ2-3; D gene uncertain. CDR3 sequence: CASSLAEDTDTQYF. In DNA, the CDR3 is TGTGCCAGCAGCTTAGCAGAGGACACAGATACGCAGTATTTT.